This T cell receptor (beta chain) was observed in a study of shared clonotypes between healthy human individuals. Findings of the study overall: Relative to their counterparts shared across all four donors, non-shared clonotypes exhibited diminished generation probabilities. Naive subsets typically showed greater estimated richness than memory subsets.

The table came from immunoSEQ multiplex PCR; TCRdb's copy has only in-frame clones and leaves some out. The sample yields 800,000 to 950,000 clones, approximately 96% seen once. On this clone: Its antigen is unidentified.

The naive CD8 fraction comprised CD45RO-negative cells positively selected for CCR7 and excluded terminally differentiated effector memory CD45RA+ cells. Each sample came from a Caucasian adult donor living in Nashville, Tennessee. The sequencing input was naive CD8+ T cells sorted from blood. This TCR was sampled from a young man in good health.

In DNA form, the CDR3 reads TGTGCCAGCAGCTCTGGACTAGCGTTGTTCACAGATACGCAGTATTTT. Its protein product is CASSSGLALFTDTQYF. The rearrangement links TRBV7-9 to TRBJ2-3; 9 bases align to TRBD2. Germline assignment: CDR1 SEHNR and CDR2 FQNEAQ (reference sequence). Trimming took 4 bases from V and 2 from J; bases not matched to a gene: 7. The CDR3 is made up of 16 amino acids.